This T cell receptor (beta chain) was identified in a study of T cells in localized non-small cell lung cancer. Study conclusions and caveats: Out of the top 100 tumor clones, a median about 58 were seen in adjacent lung. Multi-region tumor sequencing was not done, so intratumor heterogeneity could not be excluded. There was an association of higher blood T cell density with longer overall survival. Uninvolved neighboring lung showed the greatest T cell clonality, exceeding tumor.

About this clone: What it recognizes is unknown.

Libraries were prepared by immunoSEQ multiplex PCR; TCRdb keeps only in-frame clonotypes and omits some of them. The sample records tens of thousands of clones, around 87% being singletons. Germline assignment: CDR1 SGHRS and CDR2 YFSETQ. This CDR3 spans 17 amino acids. Losses at the gene ends were 0 bases for V and 2 bases for J; bases not matched to a gene: 8. The receptor's source is a man aged 40 to 69 with stage II lung adenocarcinoma. J is TRBJ1-2 and V is TRBV5-1, with TRBD1 identical over 9 bases. The source was PBMCs, collected before any cancer treatment. The CDR3 nucleotides are TGCGCCAGCAGCTTGGAAGGACAGGGGATCGGGAACTATGGCTACACCTTC. Residues: CASSLEGQGIGNYGYTF.